The 28 T cell receptor beta chains below all came from one sample that was sequenced in a study of T cells in Graves' hyperthyroidism and ophthalmopathy. Amplified TCR beta CDR3 regions derived from RNA transcripts. In the first-round RT-PCR of the TCR CDR3, the HTBI primer set was used. TCRdb recomputed calls from the multiplex PCR reads with MiXCR, one row per CDR3 protein. The sample gives around 500,000 distinct CDR3 sequences, approximately 14% of which show up once; approximately 14% is in the top ten. The sample comprised blood. Receptors originate from a middle-aged woman with Graves' hyperthyroidism.

Many counts were recorded for this clonotype. The rearrangement links TRBV20-1 to TRBJ1-1; TRBD1 might be the D (6 bases). Trimming removed 8 bases from V and 8 bases from J, with 18 bases in between. The CDR3 spans 12 residues. Germline V gives CDR1 DFQATT, CDR2 SNEGSKA (reference sequence). The CDR3 DNA follows: TGCAGTCTCAGAACAGGGTCGGGGGAAGCTTTCTTT. It encodes CSLRTGSGEAFF.

The gene calls are TRBV5-8 and TRBJ2-3, with D possibly matching TRBD2 (5 bases). The CDR3 extends over 15 amino acids. The V gene lost 4 bases and the J gene lost 1 base, with 13 bases spanning the gap. Germline V lookup: CDR1 SGHTS, CDR2 YDEGEE. CDR3 in amino acids: CASSTLLEGTDTQYF. In DNA, the CDR3 is TGTGCCAGCAGCACACTCCTGGAGGGCACAGATACGCAGTATTTT.

This chain uses TRBV28 with TRBJ2-6; a possible D gene is TRBD2 (5 bases). The ends were cut back, 5 bases at V and 4 bases at J, with 18 bases in the middle. The germline V gene encodes CDR1 MDHEN and CDR2 SYDVKM. This CDR3 is 17 amino acids long. CDR3 in amino acids: CASSPKTPGYGANVLTF. CDR3 in DNA: TGTGCCAGCAGTCCAAAAACACCGGGATACGGGGCCAACGTCCTGACTTTC.

This clonotype was counted many times. CDR3 sequence reads: CASSLRGQGVWAYSNQPQHF. DNA of the CDR3: TGTGCCAGCAGTTTAAGAGGACAGGGGGTTTGGGCTTATAGCAATCAGCCCCAGCATTTT. The chain recombines TRBV28 with TRBJ1-5; 10 nucleotides agree with TRBD1. Germline loops: CDR1 MDHEN, CDR2 SYDVKM. The length of the CDR3 is 20 residues. Trimming took 2 bases from V and 0 from J; bases not matched to a gene: 13.

The V gene is TRBV20-1, the J gene TRBJ2-7; 8 bases match TRBD2. This CDR3 region has 13 residues. The V gene end was trimmed by 6 bases and the J gene end by 5 bases; junction bases not matched to a gene: 9. Germline lookup yields CDR1 DFQATT and CDR2 SNEGSKA (reference sequence). The CDR3 sequence is CSAQGRAGDEQYF. The CDR3 nucleotides read TGCAGTGCCCAAGGCAGAGCGGGAGACGAGCAGTACTTC.

Points on this clonotype: A much larger clone lies a single base off, so this may be a read error. The chain uses TRBV5-1 and TRBJ2-1, with 10 nucleotides matching TRBD2. V was pared by 1 base and J by 12 bases, with 10 bases of the junction left unmatched. The CDR3 is 15 residues long. The germline gives CDR1 SGHRS, CDR2 YFSETQ. Written as DNA, the CDR3 is TGCGCCAGCAGCTTGCTCCTAGCGGGAGCGAGTGGGCAGTTCTTC. Encoded protein: CASSLLLAGASGQFF. The full variable domain, with the rest looked up from reference TRBV5-1 and TRBJ2-1, is KAGVTQTPRYLIKTRGQQVTLSCSPISGHRSVSWYQQTPGQGLQFLFEYFSETQRNKGNFPGRFSGRQFSNSRSEMNVSTLELGDSALYLCASSLLLAGASGQFFGPGTRLTVL.

This clonotype was seen at least ten times. This CDR3 reads CASSLRQGDAEAFF. As DNA, the CDR3 is TGTGCCAGCAGCTTACGCCAGGGGGACGCTGAAGCTTTCTTT. The rearrangement uses TRBV13 and TRBJ1-1; 7 bases agree with TRBD1. V was pared by 2 bases and J by 6 bases, with 6 bases of the junction left unmatched. This CDR3 has 14 amino acids. Germline V gene sequence: CDR1 PRHDT, CDR2 FYEKMQ (reference sequence).

The chain is built from TRBV6-1 and TRBJ2-5; D gene unclear. Per the germline V gene, CDR1 is MNHNS and CDR2 is SASEGT. Trimming stripped 0 bases from V and 1 base from J, with 3 bases between. This CDR3 has 13 amino acids. Written as DNA, the CDR3 is TGTGCCAGCAGTGAAGCCCTCCAAGAGACCCAGTACTTC. Translation gives CASSEALQETQYF.

There are a few counts of this clonotype. V usage is TRBV6-1 and J usage is TRBJ2-5, with D perhaps matching TRBD2 (6 bases). Germline CDR1 MNHNS, CDR2 SASEGT. V dropped 7 bases and J dropped 5 bases, with 14 bases sitting between them. CDR3 size: 13 residues. The CDR3 DNA reads as TGTGCCAGCATAGTCCCAGGAGGGGAGACCCAGTACTTC. It yields the protein CASIVPGGETQYF.

V is TRBV2 and J is TRBJ2-2; weak D call: TRBD2 (5 bases). V lost 8 bases and J 6 bases, leaving 13 bases between the germline ends. In germline, CDR1 is SNHLY, CDR2 FYNNEI. The CDR3 is 13 residues long. The CDR3 region has the DNA TGTGCCAGCCTTAATAGCGTAGCCGGGGAGCTGTTTTTT. Translating it yields CASLNSVAGELFF. The full variable domain, completed using reference TRBV2 and TRBJ2-2, is EPEVTQTPSHQVTQMGQEVILRCVPISNHLYFYWYRQILGQKVEFLVSFYNNEISEKSEIFDDQFSVERPDGSNFTLKIRSTKLEDSAMYFCASLNSVAGELFFGEGSRLTVL.

This clonotype has ten or more counts. V and J are TRBV7-9 and TRBJ2-5, with 10 bases that match TRBD2. The CDR3 runs 15 residues. V lost 6 bases and J lost 2; bases outside the gene matches: 6. In germline, CDR1 is SEHNR, CDR2 FQNEAQ (reference sequence). CDR3 in DNA: TGTGCCAGCAGTTACCGACTAGCGGGTCAAGAGACCCAGTACTTC. This sequence encodes CASSYRLAGQETQYF. Full variable domain (missing parts from reference TRBV7-9 and TRBJ2-5): DTGVSQNPRHKITKRGQNVTFRCDPISEHNRLYWYRQTLGQGPEFLTYFQNEAQLEKSRLLSDRFSAERPKGSFSTLEIQRTEQGDSAMYLCASSYRLAGQETQYFGPGTRLLVL.

In DNA form, the CDR3 reads TGTGCCAGCAGTTACGAGGTTGGGTTCCAAGAGACCCAGTACTTC. This sequence encodes CASSYEVGFQETQYF. The V and J genes are TRBV6-5 and TRBJ2-5; no clear D. The germline CDR1 and CDR2 sequences are MNHEY and SVGAGI. The V and J ends lost 2 bases and 1 base respectively, with 11 bases between them. The CDR3 spans 15 residues.

There are a few counts of this clonotype. The chain combines TRBV18 with TRBJ2-2; 9 nucleotides line up with TRBD1. The V gene's germline CDR1 is KGHSH and CDR2 LQKENI. The CDR3 runs to 16 residues. Losses at the gene ends were 3 bases for V and 1 base for J; bases not matched to a gene: 3. For the CDR3, the DNA is TGTGCCAGCTCACCGTGGACAGGGGTGAACACCGGGGAGCTGTTTTTT. This sequence encodes CASSPWTGVNTGELFF.

About this clonotype: This may be a read error: a much more frequent sequence differs by one nucleotide. V gene TRBV5-1 combines with J gene TRBJ1-4, with a possible D match to TRBD1 (5 bases). The germline V gene encodes CDR1 SGHRS and CDR2 YFSETQ. The CDR3 sequence is 13 residues long. CDR3 bases: TGCGTCAGCCGAGGGACGGAAAATGAAAAACTGTTTTTT. Amino acids: CVSRGTENEKLFF.

The rearrangement joins TRBV6-9 to TRBJ2-6; a possible D gene is TRBD1 (5 bases). The V gene lost 3 bases and the J gene lost 4 bases, with 10 bases spanning the gap. Germline V lookup: CDR1 MNHGY, CDR2 SVAAGI. The CDR3 extends over 15 amino acids. This chain's CDR3 is CASSYQGKGANVLTF. The DNA of the CDR3 is TGTGCCAGCAGTTACCAGGGCAAGGGGGCCAACGTCCTGACTTTC.

This clonotype was recorded at least ten times. The chain carries TRBV20-1 and TRBJ1-1; D uncertain. The CDR3 runs 13 residues. The germline V gene encodes CDR1 DFQATT and CDR2 SNEGSKA (reference sequence). The V end lost 6 bases, the J end lost 6 bases, and 17 bases lay between the germline ends. CDR3 residues: CSAPGFGPAEAFF. CDR3 nucleotide sequence: TGCAGTGCCCCGGGCTTCGGGCCCGCTGAAGCTTTCTTT.

As concerns this clonotype: This may be a read error, as it is one base from a much larger clone. V usage is TRBV27 and J usage is TRBJ2-6, with 7 nucleotides matching TRBD2. The CDR3 loop spans 15 amino acids. The germline V gene encodes CDR1 MNHEY and CDR2 SMNVEV (reference sequence). CDR3 coding DNA: TGTGCCAGCTCCGCGGGAGTGGCTGGGACCAACGTCCTGACTTTC. Amino acids: CASSAGVAGTNVLTF.

This clonotype has only a few counts. The CDR3 DNA reads TGTGCCAGCAGTTTATTTACCCTCCGGACACATAACTATGGCTACACCTTC. Its translation is CASSLFTLRTHNYGYTF. V is TRBV28 and J is TRBJ1-2, with a tentative D call TRBD1 (5 bases). CDR3 length: 17 residues. V gave up 1 base and J gave up 1 base, with 16 bases separating them. Germline CDR1 is MDHEN and CDR2 is SYDVKM.

The sample holds many counts of this clonotype. CDR3 amino acids: CSATFDNEQFF. Written as DNA, the CDR3 is TGCAGTGCTACCTTCGACAATGAGCAGTTCTTC. The chain employs TRBV20-1 and TRBJ2-1, with D uncertain. There are 11 residues in the CDR3. Germline CDR1 and CDR2: DFQATT and SNEGSKA (reference sequence). Between the trimmed V and J ends, which lost 4 bases and 5 bases, there was a span of 6 bases.

This clonotype appeared many times. This chain links TRBV11-2 with TRBJ2-7; TRBD2 matches 8 bases. Looked up from germline, CDR1 is SGHAT and CDR2 is FQNNGV. Trimming took 7 bases from V and 3 from J; bases not matched to a gene: 5. The CDR3 is made up of 13 amino acids. This CDR3 is CASTTGGVYEQYF. The CDR3 DNA sequence: TGTGCCAGCACCACCGGGGGGGTCTACGAGCAGTACTTC.

This clonotype has a single count. V gene TRBV12-3 or TRBV12-4 combines with J gene TRBJ1-1, with D maybe TRBD1 (5 bases). This CDR3 comprises 13 residues. V dropped 6 bases and J dropped 0 bases, with 8 bases sitting between them. CDR3 sequence (DNA): TGTGCCAGCAGGGACAACCTGAACACTGAAGCTTTCTTT. Translated: CASRDNLNTEAFF.

This clonotype appeared a few times. The chain uses TRBV4-1 and TRBJ1-4; D is unresolved. The V and J ends lost 2 bases and 7 bases respectively, with 11 bases between them. Germline assignment: CDR1 MGHRA and CDR2 YSYEKL. The CDR3 totals 14 residues. Here the CDR3 reads CASSQSNLREKLFF. As DNA, the CDR3 is TGCGCCAGCAGCCAATCTAATCTTCGTGAAAAACTGTTTTTT.

This clonotype was counted many times. The chain couples TRBV5-6 to TRBJ2-1; D may be TRBD1 or TRBD2 (5 bases each). Germline V gene lookup returns CDR1 SGHDT and CDR2 YYEEEE. CDR3 size: 14 residues. V dropped 3 bases and J dropped 10 bases, with 17 bases sitting between them. The DNA of the CDR3 is TGTGCCAGCAGCTCCGGGACCGATCTCGGGGAGCAGTTCTTC. Its translation: CASSSGTDLGEQFF. The full variable domain, with the rest looked up from reference TRBV5-6 and TRBJ2-1, is DAGVTQSPTHLIKTRGQQVTLRCSPKSGHDTVSWYQQALGQGPQFIFQYYEEEERQRGNFPDRFSGHQFPNYSSELNVNALLLGDSALYLCASSSGTDLGEQFFGPGTRLTVL.

This clonotype has only a few counts. The chain is built from TRBV12-3 or TRBV12-4 and TRBJ1-2; 8 nucleotides line up with TRBD1. The V segment lost 6 bases and the J segment 6 bases; nucleotides outside the gene matches: 9. The CDR3 extends over 14 amino acids. DNA for the CDR3: TGTGCCAGCAGCCTGGACAGGGTTGTGCATGGCTACACCTTC. Protein product: CASSLDRVVHGYTF.

The chain is built from TRBV4-1 and TRBJ2-7; D unresolved. The CDR3 is made up of 16 amino acids. V was shortened by 1 base and J by 2 bases, with 15 bases between the two germline ends. The germline gives CDR1 MGHRA, CDR2 YSYEKL. CDR3 residues: CASSQVSAHSPYEQYF. Written as DNA, the CDR3 is TGCGCCAGCAGCCAAGTGAGCGCACATTCCCCCTACGAGCAGTACTTC.

In DNA form, the CDR3 reads TGTGCCAGCAGCTCCCGGGACCCACTTCAAAATGAGCAGTTCTTC. Translation gives CASSSRDPLQNEQFF. The chain couples TRBV13 to TRBJ2-1, with D possibly called TRBD1 or TRBD2 (5 bases each). Germline CDR1 PRHDT, CDR2 FYEKMQ (reference sequence). CDR3 size: 15 residues. Trimming shortened V by 4 bases and J by 7 bases, and 17 bases separated the two germline ends.

In the case of this clonotype: This may arise from a read error, as a much more abundant clone is one base away. The chain combines TRBV2 with TRBJ2-2; D may match TRBD1 or TRBD2 (5 bases each). Germline V gene lookup returns CDR1 SNHLY and CDR2 FYNNEI. The CDR3 length is 15 residues. The CDR3 nucleotides are TGTGCCAGCAGTGTGCCCCCGGGACGCACCAGGGAGCTGTTTTTT. It yields the protein CASSVPPGRTRELFF.

Many counts were recorded for this clonotype. The chain couples TRBV11-2 to TRBJ2-7; no firm D call. The CDR3 extends over 12 amino acids. Trimming shortened V by 1 base and J by 5 bases, and 6 bases separated the two germline ends. The germline V gene encodes CDR1 SGHAT and CDR2 FQNNGV. The CDR3 reads CASSLGENEQYF. The DNA for the CDR3 is TGTGCCAGCAGCTTAGGTGAAAACGAGCAGTACTTC.